This T cell receptor (beta chain) is from a study of T-cell reconstitution after alpha-beta-depleted transplantation in children. Construction of the TCRbeta library involved unique molecular identifiers. TCRdb used MiXCR to reprocess the PCR reads, holding one entry per CDR3 protein. The table lists hundreds of thousands of distinct CDR3 sequences, about 14% of them singletons. This clonotype was seen ten or more times. A much larger clone sits a single nucleotide away, making a read error possible. V lost 1 base and J lost 1, with 12 bases in between. The germline CDR1 and CDR2 sequences are LGHNA and YSLEER. This CDR3 is built from 16 residues.

The V and J genes are TRBV4-3 and TRBJ2-3, with no clear D. The clonotype originates from a human donor who donated a stem cell graft to a child with Fanconi anemia. The input for sequencing was PBMCs, taken from the stem cell graft. For the CDR3, the DNA is TGCGCCAGCAGCCAAGTTCTTCAGAAAGGCACAGATACGCAGTATTTT. It yields the protein CASSQVLQKGTDTQYF.